This T cell receptor (beta chain) was captured in a study of tumor-infiltrating lymphocytes in primary liver carcinoma. The overall study: Patients diagnosed with primary liver carcinoma received treatment through surgical resection.

Study-level results: Blood trailed tumors significantly in top-250-clone fraction (p = 0.039). Whereas tumor region pairs overlapped more, tumor-adjacent and tumor-blood pairs overlapped less.

The researchers obtained blood RNA from unsorted whole blood and also extracted germline DNA. This clonotype was observed many times. Its antigen remains unknown. Trimming cost V 7 bases and J 5 bases, with 15 bases left between them. The germline V gene has CDR1 ENHRY and CDR2 SYGVKD. This CDR3 contains 13 residues. Total RNA (approximately 500 ng) served as template for TCR beta cDNA synthesis primed by a constant-region primer. Library construction for TCR beta comprised three nested multiplex PCR rounds performed with slightly modified ARM-PCR. TRBV1-TRBV30 forward primers and a C-beta reverse primer were used in the first two PCR rounds, which each ran for about 10 cycles. TCRdb called the multiplex PCR reads again in MiXCR, with one record for every CDR3 protein. This sample has about 330,000 distinct CDR3 sequences, with approximately 65% found just once.

The TCR was taken from a man aged 35 to 55 with primary liver carcinoma and hepatitis B virus infection. This chain uses TRBV10-3 with TRBJ2-7; TRBD1 is a possible D gene (7 bases). The sample comprised peripheral blood. The CDR3 reads CAIKGGGLDEQYF. In DNA form, the CDR3 reads TGTGCCATCAAAGGAGGGGGCTTGGACGAGCAGTACTTC.